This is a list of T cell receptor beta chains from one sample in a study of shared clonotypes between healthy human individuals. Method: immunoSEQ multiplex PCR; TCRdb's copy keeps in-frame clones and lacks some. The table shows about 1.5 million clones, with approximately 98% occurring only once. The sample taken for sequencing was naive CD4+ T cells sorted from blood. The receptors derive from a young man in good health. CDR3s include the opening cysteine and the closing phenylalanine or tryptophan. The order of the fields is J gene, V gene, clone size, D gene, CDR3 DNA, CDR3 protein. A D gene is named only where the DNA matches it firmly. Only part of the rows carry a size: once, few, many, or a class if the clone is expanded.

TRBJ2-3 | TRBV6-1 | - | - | TGTGCCAGCAGTGAAGAAGTCGGTGGCACAGATACGCAGTATTTT | CASSEEVGGTDTQYF
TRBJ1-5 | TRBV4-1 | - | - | TGCGCCAGCAGCCAAGATAAAGGCAGGGGCAATCAGCCCCAGCATTTT | CASSQDKGRGNQPQHF
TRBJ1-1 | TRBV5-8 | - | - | TGTGCCAGCAGCTTGGCAGGAAGAAACACTGAAGCTTTCTTT | CASSLAGRNTEAFF
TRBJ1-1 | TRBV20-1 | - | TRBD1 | TGCAGTGCTAGTTCAGGGGGGACTTTCTTT | CSASSGGTFF
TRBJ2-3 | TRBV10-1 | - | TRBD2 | TGCGCCAGCAGTGATGGTCGAGCGGGAGTAGTAACAGATACGCAGTATTTT | CASSDGRAGVVTDTQYF
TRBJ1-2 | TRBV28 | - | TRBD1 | TGTGCCAGCAGTTTAGGACAGGGCTATGGCTACACCTTC | CASSLGQGYGYTF
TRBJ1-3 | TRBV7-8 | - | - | TGTGCCAGCAGCTTAGGGCCCCAGCCTGGAAACACCATATATTTT | CASSLGPQPGNTIYF
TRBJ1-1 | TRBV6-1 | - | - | TGTGCCAGCAGGACAGGTTATGCTGAAGCTTTCTTT | CASRTGYAEAFF
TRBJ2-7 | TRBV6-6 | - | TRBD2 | TGTGCCAGCACTCAGACTAGCGGGTGGGGCGAGCAGTACTTC | CASTQTSGWGEQYF
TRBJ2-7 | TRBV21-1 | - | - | TGTGCCAGCAGCAAAGGTAGGGTGTTTGTCGGGGTCCGACGCCCCTCCTACGAGCAGTACTTC | CASSKGRVFVGVRRPSYEQYF
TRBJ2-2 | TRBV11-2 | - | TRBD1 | TGTGCCAGCAGCCCGGGACAGTTTACCGGGGAGCTGTTTTTT | CASSPGQFTGELFF
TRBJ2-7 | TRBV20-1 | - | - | TGCAGTGCTAGTCCGCACGAGCAGTACTTC | CSASPHEQYF
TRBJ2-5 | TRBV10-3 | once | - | TGTGCCATCGCCCGGGGGCCTCTTAGCGAGACCCAGTACTTC | CAIARGPLSETQYF
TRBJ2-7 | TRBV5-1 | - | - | TGCGCCAGCAGCTTGGATGGTCCAGGCGACGAGCAGTACTTC | CASSLDGPGDEQYF
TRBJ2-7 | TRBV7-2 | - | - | TGTGCCAGCAGCACACAAGTGCCAGGGATCTTGTCGGCCTACGAGCAGTACTTC | CASSTQVPGILSAYEQYF
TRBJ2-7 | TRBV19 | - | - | TGTGCCAGTAGTATAGTGCGGAGCTCCTACGAGCAGTACTTC | CASSIVRSSYEQYF
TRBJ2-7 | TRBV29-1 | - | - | TGCAGCGTTGGGGGTCAAGCCGCGGGGCAGTACTTC | CSVGGQAAGQYF
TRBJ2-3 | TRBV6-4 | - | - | TGTGCCAGCAGTAAATACAGCGGGTCTAGCACAGATACGCAGTATTTT | CASSKYSGSSTDTQYF
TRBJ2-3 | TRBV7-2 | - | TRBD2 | TGTGCCAGCAGCACCCGCGCGGGAGCCCTCACAGATACGCAGTATTTT | CASSTRAGALTDTQYF
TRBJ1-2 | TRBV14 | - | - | TGTGCCAGCAGCCTGACCTTCGACATGCCTAGGGGCTACACCTTC | CASSLTFDMPRGYTF
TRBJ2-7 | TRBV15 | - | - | TGTGCCACCAGCAGAGACCCCTCCTACGAGCAGTACTTC | CATSRDPSYEQYF
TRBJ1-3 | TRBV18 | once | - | TGTGCCAGCTCCCAAATATCCGGGAAGGACACCATATATTTT | CASSQISGKDTIYF
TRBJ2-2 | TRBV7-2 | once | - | TGTGCCAGCAGCTTAATTCACGGGGAGCTGTTTTTT | CASSLIHGELFF
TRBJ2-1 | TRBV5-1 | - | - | TGCGCCAGCAGCTTGGGCCAGCTCATGTACAATGAGCAGTTCTTC | CASSLGQLMYNEQFF
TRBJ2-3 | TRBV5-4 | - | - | TGTGCCAGCAGCTGGGGCAGCACAGATACGCAGTATTTT | CASSWGSTDTQYF
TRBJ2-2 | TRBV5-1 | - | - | TGCGCCAGCAGCTTGACAGGGCACCCGAACACCGGGGAGCTGTTTTTT | CASSLTGHPNTGELFF
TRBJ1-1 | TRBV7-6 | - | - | TGTGCCAGCCTGCCCGGACTTGGGAGCACTGAAGCTTTCTTT | CASLPGLGSTEAFF
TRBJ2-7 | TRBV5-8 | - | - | TGTGCCTCCGTCGGGCAGGGCCTTTCCTACGAGCAGTACTTC | CASVGQGLSYEQYF
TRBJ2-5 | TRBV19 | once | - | TGTGCCAGTATTTTGGACAGTCAAGAGACCCAGTACTTC | CASILDSQETQYF
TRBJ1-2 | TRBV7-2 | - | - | TGTGCCAGCAGCTTAGCAATAGAAAGGAACTATGGCTACACCTTC | CASSLAIERNYGYTF
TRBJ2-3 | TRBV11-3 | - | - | TGTGCCAGCAGCTTTGACCTACGTCGGCTTGGGGACACAGATACGCAGTATTTT | CASSFDLRRLGDTDTQYF
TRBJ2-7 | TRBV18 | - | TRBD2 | TGTGCCAGCTCCCACCGGCTAGCGGGAGTGGTCGAGCAGTACTTC | CASSHRLAGVVEQYF
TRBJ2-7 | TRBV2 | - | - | TGTGCCAGCAGTGGCCGGGGATACTCCTACGAGCAGTACTTC | CASSGRGYSYEQYF
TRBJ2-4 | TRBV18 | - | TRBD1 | TGTGCCAGCTCACCACCGAGGGACAGGGTTTTCCGGAACATTCAGTACTTC | CASSPPRDRVFRNIQYF
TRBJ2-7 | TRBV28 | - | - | TGTGCCAGCAGTTTTGGCCGTGAGGAGCAGTACTTC | CASSFGREEQYF
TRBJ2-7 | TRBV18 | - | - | TGTGCCAGCTCACAGCGGTCCTACGAGCAGTACTTC | CASSQRSYEQYF
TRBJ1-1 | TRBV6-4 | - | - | TGTGCCAGCAGGGAAGACAGTTATGGCACTGAAGCTTTCTTT | CASREDSYGTEAFF
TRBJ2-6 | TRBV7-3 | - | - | TGTGCCAGCAGGCTTACTGGGGCCAACGTCCTGACTTTC | CASRLTGANVLTF
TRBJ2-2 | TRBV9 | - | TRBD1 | TGTGCCAGCAGCCCACCTTGGACAGGGGTTTTTACCGGGGAGCTGTTTTTT | CASSPPWTGVFTGELFF
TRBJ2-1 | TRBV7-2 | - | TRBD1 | TGTGCCAGCAGCACCCGGGACAGGGTGAATGAGCAGTTCTTC | CASSTRDRVNEQFF
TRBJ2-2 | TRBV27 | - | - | TGTGCCAGCAGTTTAGAGGGCAGAACGAACACCGGGGAGCTGTTTTTT | CASSLEGRTNTGELFF
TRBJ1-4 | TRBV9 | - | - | TGTGCCAGCAGCGCTGACTCATGGATCTCTGAAAAACTGTTTTTT | CASSADSWISEKLFF
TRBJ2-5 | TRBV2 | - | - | TGTGCCAGCACCGTGACTAGTCCCGAGACCCAGTACTTC | CASTVTSPETQYF
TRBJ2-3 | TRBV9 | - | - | TGTGCCAGCAGCGGTAGTGGCACAGATACGCAGTATTTT | CASSGSGTDTQYF
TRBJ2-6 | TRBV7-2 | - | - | TGTGCCAGCAGCCCCCTTCGGGATTTGACTCTCAAGGCCAACGTCCTGACTTTC | CASSPLRDLTLKANVLTF
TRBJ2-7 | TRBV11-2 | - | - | TGTGCCAGCAGCTTATTAGTGGGGGCGCCAGGGGAGTACTTC | CASSLLVGAPGEYF
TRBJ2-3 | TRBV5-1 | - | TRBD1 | TGCGCCAGGATACCGGGACAGGGGTCAAAAATTTCTAGCACAGATACGCAGTATTTT | CARIPGQGSKISSTDTQYF
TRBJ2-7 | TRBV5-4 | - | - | TGTGCCAGCAGCTTGCCACCGGTGATCGAGCAGTACTTC | CASSLPPVIEQYF
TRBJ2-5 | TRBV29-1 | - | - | TGCAGCGTTGATCGGCAGGGAAAAGAGACCCAGTACTTC | CSVDRQGKETQYF
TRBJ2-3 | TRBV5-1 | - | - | TGCGCCAGCAGCTACGGAACCCAGGGAGATACGCAGTATTTT | CASSYGTQGDTQYF
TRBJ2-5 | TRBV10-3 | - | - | TGTGCCACTGGTGGTAGCCCGGAGACCCAGTACTTC | CATGGSPETQYF
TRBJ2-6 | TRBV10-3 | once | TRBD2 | TGTGCCATCAGTGGGGGACTAGCGGGAGCTGGGGCCAACGTCCTGACTTTC | CAISGGLAGAGANVLTF
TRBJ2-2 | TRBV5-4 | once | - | TGTGCCAGCACTTTTGATAACACCGGGGAGCTGTTTTTT | CASTFDNTGELFF
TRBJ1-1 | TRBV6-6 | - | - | TGTGCCAGCAGTTACTCGTCCATGACCACTGAAGCTTTCTTT | CASSYSSMTTEAFF
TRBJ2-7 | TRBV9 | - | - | TGTGCCAGCAGCGTAGGGGCCCAGGGGAACGAGCAGTACTTC | CASSVGAQGNEQYF
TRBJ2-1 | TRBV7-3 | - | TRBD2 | TGTGCCAGCAGCTTATCTAGCGGGAGTTGGCATGAGCAGTTCTTC | CASSLSSGSWHEQFF
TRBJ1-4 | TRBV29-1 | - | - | TGCAGCGTTGAAGATACAAATTTTGGTGAAAAACTGTTTTTT | CSVEDTNFGEKLFF
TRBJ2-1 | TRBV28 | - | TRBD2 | TGTGCCAGCAGTTTGGGCGGGAGTGGGTACAATGAGCAGTTCTTC | CASSLGGSGYNEQFF